Sequencing of this T cell receptor beta chain was carried out in a study of memory CD4+ T cells and cytomegalovirus serostatus. General study points: Of under 200 reported CMV TCRbeta sequences, under 70 were found in memory CD4+ repertoires.

About this clone itself: What it binds is not known.

The CDR3 covers 13 residues. The V end lost 4 bases, the J end lost 4 bases, and 10 bases lay between the germline ends. CDR1 and CDR2 (germline): GTSNPN, SVGIG (reference sequence). Single viable CD3+CD4+CD8-CD45RO+ cells were sorted as the memory CD4+ T cells. The method was immunoSEQ multiplex PCR; TCRdb's version includes in-frame clones alone and lacks a portion of them. This table has about 40,000 clones, more than 75% appearing once. Sequencing was carried out using memory CD4+ T cells from blood. The TCR originated in an adult in good health and CMV-seronegative. V and J are TRBV30 and TRBJ1-4; D remains ambiguous. The CDR3 sequence is CAWTGDRNEKLFF. CDR3 coding DNA: TGTGCCTGGACCGGGGATCGTAATGAAAAACTGTTTTTT.